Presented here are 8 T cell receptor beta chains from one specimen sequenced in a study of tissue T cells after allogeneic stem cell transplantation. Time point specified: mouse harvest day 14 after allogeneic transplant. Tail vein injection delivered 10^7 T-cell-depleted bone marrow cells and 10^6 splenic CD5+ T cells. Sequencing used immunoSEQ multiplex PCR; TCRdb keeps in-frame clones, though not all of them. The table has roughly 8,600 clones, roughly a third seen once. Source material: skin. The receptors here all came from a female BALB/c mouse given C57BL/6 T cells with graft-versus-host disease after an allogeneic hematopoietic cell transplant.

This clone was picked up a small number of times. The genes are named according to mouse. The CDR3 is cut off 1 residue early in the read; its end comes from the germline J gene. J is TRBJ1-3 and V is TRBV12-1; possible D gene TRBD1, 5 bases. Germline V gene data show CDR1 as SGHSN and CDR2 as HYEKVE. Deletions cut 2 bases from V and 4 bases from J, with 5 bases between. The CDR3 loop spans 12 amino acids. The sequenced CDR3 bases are TGTGCCAGCTCTCGACAGGGAAATACGCTCTAT. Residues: CASSRQGNTLY. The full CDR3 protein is CASSRQGNTLYF.

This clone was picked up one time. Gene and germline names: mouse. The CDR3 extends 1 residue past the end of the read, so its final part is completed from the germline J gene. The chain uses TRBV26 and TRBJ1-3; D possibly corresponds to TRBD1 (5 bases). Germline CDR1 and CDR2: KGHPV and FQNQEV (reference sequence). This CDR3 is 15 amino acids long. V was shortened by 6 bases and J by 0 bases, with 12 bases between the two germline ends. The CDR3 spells CASSLGLNSGNTLYF. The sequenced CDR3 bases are TGTGCCAGCAGCCTGGGACTCAATTCTGGAAATACGCTCTAT.

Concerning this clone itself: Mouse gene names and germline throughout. The CDR3 sequence is CASSLETGYSGQLYF. Incomplete CDR3 DNA: TGTGCCAGCAGTCTGGAGACAGGGTACTCCGGGCAGCTCTAC. The chain joins TRBV26 to TRBJ2-2; 7 bases agree with TRBD1. The CDR3 is cut off 1 residue early in the read; its end comes from the germline J gene. There are 15 residues in the CDR3. Germline loops: CDR1 KGHPV, CDR2 FQNQEV (reference sequence). After removal of 2 bases from V and 6 bases from J, the junction contained 6 bases not matched to a gene. Drawing the rest from reference TRBV26 and TRBJ2-2, the complete variable domain is NSKVIQTPRYLVKGQGQKAKMRCIPEKGHPVVFWYQQNKNNEFKFLINFQNQEVLQQIDMTEKRFSAECPSNSPCSLEIQSSEAGDSALYLCASSLETGYSGQLYFGEGSKLTVL.

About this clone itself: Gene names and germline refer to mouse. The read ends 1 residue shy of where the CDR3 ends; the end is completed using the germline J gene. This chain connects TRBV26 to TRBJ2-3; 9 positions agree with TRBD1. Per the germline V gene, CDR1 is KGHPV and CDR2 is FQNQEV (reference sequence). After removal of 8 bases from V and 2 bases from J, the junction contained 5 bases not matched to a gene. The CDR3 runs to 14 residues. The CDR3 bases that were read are TGTGCCAGCCGGACAGGGGCTGTTGCAGAAACGCTGTAT. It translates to CASRTGAVAETLY. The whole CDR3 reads CASRTGAVAETLYF.

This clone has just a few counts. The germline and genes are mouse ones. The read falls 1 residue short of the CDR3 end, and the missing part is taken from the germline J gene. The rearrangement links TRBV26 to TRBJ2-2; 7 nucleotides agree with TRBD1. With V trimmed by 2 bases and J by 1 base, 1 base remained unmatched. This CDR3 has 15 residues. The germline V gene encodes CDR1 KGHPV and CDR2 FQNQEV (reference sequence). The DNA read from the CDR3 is TGTGCCAGCAGTCTGGCAGGGGGAAACACCGGGCAGCTCTAC. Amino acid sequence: CASSLAGGNTGQLY. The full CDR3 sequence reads CASSLAGGNTGQLYF.

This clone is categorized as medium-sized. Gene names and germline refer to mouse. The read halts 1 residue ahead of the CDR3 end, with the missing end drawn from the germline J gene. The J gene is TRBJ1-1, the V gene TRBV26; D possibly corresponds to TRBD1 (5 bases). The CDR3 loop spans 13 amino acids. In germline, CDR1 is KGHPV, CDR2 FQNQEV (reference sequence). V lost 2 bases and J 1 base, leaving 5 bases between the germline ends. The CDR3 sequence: CASSLTGNTEVFF. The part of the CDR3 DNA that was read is TGTGCCAGCAGTCTGACAGGGAACACAGAAGTCTTC.

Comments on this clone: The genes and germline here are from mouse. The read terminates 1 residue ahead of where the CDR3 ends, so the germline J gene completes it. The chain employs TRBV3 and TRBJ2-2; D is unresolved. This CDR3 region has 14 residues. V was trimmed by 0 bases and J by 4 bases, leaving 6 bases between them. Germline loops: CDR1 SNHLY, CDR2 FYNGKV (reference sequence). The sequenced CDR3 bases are TGTGCCAGCAGCTTAGCCCGGGGCACCGGGCAGCTCTAC. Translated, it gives CASSLARGTGQLY. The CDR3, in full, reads CASSLARGTGQLYF. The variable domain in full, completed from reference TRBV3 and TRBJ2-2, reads GPKVLQIPSHQIIDMGQMVTLNCDPVSNHLYFYWYKQILGQQMEFLVNFYNGKVMEKSKLFKDQFSVERPDGSYFTLKIQPTALEDSAVYFCASSLARGTGQLYFGEGSKLTVL.

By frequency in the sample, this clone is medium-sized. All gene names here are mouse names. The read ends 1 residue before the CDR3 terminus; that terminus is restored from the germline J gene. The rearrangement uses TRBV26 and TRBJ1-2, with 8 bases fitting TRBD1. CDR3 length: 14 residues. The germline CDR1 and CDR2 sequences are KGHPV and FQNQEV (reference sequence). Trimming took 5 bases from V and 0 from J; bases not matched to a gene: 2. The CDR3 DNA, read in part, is TGTGCCAGCAGTTGGACAGGGTCAAACTCCGACTACACC. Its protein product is CASSWTGSNSDYT. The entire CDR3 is CASSWTGSNSDYTF.